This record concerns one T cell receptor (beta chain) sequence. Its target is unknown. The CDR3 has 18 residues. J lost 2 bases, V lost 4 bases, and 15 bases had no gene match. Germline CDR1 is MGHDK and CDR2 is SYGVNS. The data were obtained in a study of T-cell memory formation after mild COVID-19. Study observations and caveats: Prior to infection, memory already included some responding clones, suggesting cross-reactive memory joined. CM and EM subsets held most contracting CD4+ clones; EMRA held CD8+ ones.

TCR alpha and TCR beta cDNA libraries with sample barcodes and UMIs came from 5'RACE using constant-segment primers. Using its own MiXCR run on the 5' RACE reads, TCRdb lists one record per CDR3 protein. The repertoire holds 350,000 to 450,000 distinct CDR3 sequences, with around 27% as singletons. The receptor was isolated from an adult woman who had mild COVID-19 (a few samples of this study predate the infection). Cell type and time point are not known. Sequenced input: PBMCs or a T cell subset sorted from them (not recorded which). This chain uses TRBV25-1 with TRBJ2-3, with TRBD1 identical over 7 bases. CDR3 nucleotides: TGTGCCAGCAGTGTTATCAGGGGGATGGGAGTTGACACAGATACGCAGTATTTT. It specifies CASSVIRGMGVDTDTQYF.